This T cell receptor beta chain is drawn from a study of monozygotic twins with inflammatory bowel disease. TCRdb derives one entry per CDR3 protein from the 5' RACE reads, leaving out DNA. The sample includes approximately 330,000 distinct CDR3 sequences. This CDR3 region has 14 residues. Germline CDR1 SQVTM, CDR2 ANQGSEA. Sequencing used blood. The genes are TRBV29-1 and TRBJ1-2. This TCR was sampled from a human donor with ulcerative colitis or Crohn's disease, or a healthy co-twin of an affected twin (not recorded which). The CDR3 region is CSVEVGSRDYGYTF.